The present TCR beta chain was sequenced within a study of blood T cell repertoires in COVID-19. On the study more broadly: Samples came from the United States, Italy and Spain, spanning acute and convalescent COVID-19. PBMCs, B-cell-depleted T cells, or T cells were the source of the cDNA or gDNA that made up the material.

In the original workflow: Amplification with reference gene primers provided the estimates of nucleated cell counts. Sequenced by immunoSEQ multiplex PCR; TCRdb stores in-frame clones only, minus some. V and J calls and clone size are copied from that table; D and trimming were computed from the DNA. This table holds under 45,000 clones, over 70% found once. This TCR was recovered from an elderly man with active COVID-19. What was sequenced was peripheral blood.

The CDR3 reads CASSEDPGEETQYF. CDR3 nucleotide sequence: TGTGCCAGCAGCGAGGACCCAGGGGAAGAGACCCAGTACTTC. The gene calls are TRBV9 and TRBJ2-5; a possible D gene is TRBD1 (6 bases). Germline V gene sequence: CDR1 SGDLS, CDR2 YYNGEE. V shed 3 bases and J shed 3 bases, with 12 bases lying between them. This CDR3 is built from 14 residues.